This paragraph covers one T cell receptor (beta chain) sequence. Its antigen is currently unknown. The data are from a study of T cell repertoires in cytomegalovirus infection. At the level of the study: The authors used CMV epitopes that were HLA-C-restricted (recently identified) and HLA-B-restricted (well studied). A matching HLA type, together with CMV infection, was signaled by public TCR beta signatures. Study results and caveats: HLA-C-restricted CMV clonotypes gave the most frequent clonotype in two of eight donors.

TCRdb re-called the reads with MiXCR, one entry per CDR3 protein. The sample lists roughly 920,000 distinct CDR3 sequences, around a third occurring once. This CDR3 is 13 amino acids long. With 5 bases removed from V and 1 base from J, the gap between germline ends came to 7 bases. Germline lookup yields CDR1 LGHNA and CDR2 YNFKEQ. The origin of this receptor is a human donor in good health (CMV status not recorded). Some clones in this sample may be carry-over from other donors' samples. Sample: cultured CD8+ T cells from PBMCs, taken from culture after CMV antigen stimulation. The chain links TRBV4-2 to TRBJ2-3, with D uncertain. This CDR3 is CASSGKGTDTQYF. CDR3 coding DNA: TGTGCCAGCAGCGGCAAGGGCACAGATACGCAGTATTTT.